A selection of T cell receptor beta chains follows, all from one sample in a study of tumor-infiltrating lymphocytes in oesophageal squamous cell carcinoma. TCRdb used MiXCR to reprocess the PCR reads, holding one entry per CDR3 protein. The sample holds roughly 20,000 distinct CDR3 sequences, 36% seen once. The sample consisted of esophageal tumor tissue. The receptors were sampled from a male donor with esophageal squamous cell carcinoma. Each CDR3 is given with its conserved first and last residue. D genes are given only for firm matches. Some rows mark clone size as missing; the rest say once, few, many or name a class of expanded clone.

d_gene	j_gene	abundance	v_gene	CDR3aa	CDR3nt
TRBD1	TRBJ2-7	-	TRBV5-4	CASSLQDRAYEQYF	TGCGCCAGCAGCTTACAAGACAGGGCCTACGAGCAGTACTTC
TRBD2	TRBJ2-3	many	TRBV6-2/TRBV6-3	CASALSGSRDTQYF	TGTGCCAGCGCCCTCAGCGGGAGTAGAGATACGCAGTATTTT
-	TRBJ1-2	-	TRBV6-6	CASSYDGQYGYTF	TGTGCCAGCAGTTACGATGGACAGTATGGCTACACCTTC
-	TRBJ2-1	few	TRBV12-3/TRBV12-4	CASSLVGGDEQFF	TGTGCCAGCAGTTTAGTGGGGGGCGATGAGCAGTTCTTC
-	TRBJ1-6	-	TRBV28	CASTYSGYYEQHF	TGTGCCAGCACCTACTCGGGTTACTACGAGCAGCACTTT
-	TRBJ2-7	-	TRBV7-2	CASSDYTYEQYF	TGTGCCAGCAGCGATTATACCTACGAGCAGTACTTC
TRBD2	TRBJ2-2	many	TRBV6-1	CASSVLSGKTGELFF	TGTGCCAGCAGTGTCCTTAGCGGGAAGACCGGGGAGCTGTTTTTT
-	TRBJ2-6	-	TRBV12-3/TRBV12-4	CASSLSGSGANVLTF	TGTGCCAGCAGTTTGTCAGGGTCTGGGGCCAACGTCCTGACTTTC
-	TRBJ2-5	-	TRBV6-5	CASSYSPGLGGNAQYF	TGTGCCAGCAGTTACTCTCCCGGACTCGGGGGCAATGCGCAGTACTTC
TRBD2	TRBJ2-1	-	TRBV7-2	CASSDTSGNYNEQFF	TGTGCCAGCAGCGATACTAGCGGGAACTACAATGAGCAGTTCTTC
-	TRBJ2-1	-	TRBV9	CASSGLLEGFHNEQFF	TGTGCCAGCAGCGGACTCCTGGAGGGGTTTCACAATGAGCAGTTCTTC
-	TRBJ2-1	-	TRBV7-3	CASSLTREHINEQFF	TGTGCCAGCAGCTTAACGCGGGAACACATCAATGAGCAGTTCTTC
-	TRBJ1-4	-	TRBV28	CASSLTSGRAFF	TGTGCCAGCAGTTTAACTAGCGGGAGAGCGTTTTTT
TRBD2	TRBJ2-5	few	TRBV6-1	CASSIGTSGRAVTQYF	TGTGCCAGCAGCATAGGGACTAGCGGGAGGGCCGTGACCCAGTACTTC
-	TRBJ1-1	medium-sized	TRBV10-2	CASIGMNTEAFF	TGCGCCAGCATAGGTATGAACACTGAAGCTTTCTTT
TRBD1	TRBJ2-7	many	TRBV6-1	CASSSAPGQVRYEQYF	TGTGCCAGCAGCTCCGCCCCGGGACAGGTCCGCTACGAGCAGTACTTC
-	TRBJ1-2	medium-sized	TRBV7-2	CASSLSALNYGYTF	TGTGCCAGCAGCTTATCAGCCCTAAACTATGGCTACACCTTC
-	TRBJ1-2	medium-sized	TRBV6-1	CATRIGSGYTF	TGTGCCACCCGGATCGGGAGTGGCTACACCTTC
TRBD1	TRBJ2-5	many	TRBV5-4	CASSVGQGPETQYF	TGCGCCAGCAGCGTGGGACAGGGGCCAGAGACCCAGTACTTC
-	TRBJ2-1	many	TRBV6-6	CASSYSKFAGGNEQFF	TGTGCCAGCAGTTACTCGAAGTTTGCTGGGGGCAATGAGCAGTTCTTC
TRBD1	TRBJ2-6	medium-sized	TRBV28	CATLPGTVNPSGANVLTF	TGTGCCACCCTTCCCGGGACAGTCAACCCCTCTGGGGCCAACGTCCTGACTTTC
TRBD2	TRBJ2-7	-	TRBV20-1	CSATGGAGGTTTEQYF	TGCAGTGCTACTGGAGGAGCGGGAGGGACAACTACGGAGCAGTACTTC
TRBD2	TRBJ2-3	many	TRBV7-2	CASSQMGGRDTQYF	TGTGCCAGCAGCCAAATGGGGGGGAGGGATACGCAGTATTTT
TRBD1	TRBJ2-5	many	TRBV27	CASSWQWTGRETQYF	TGTGCCAGCAGTTGGCAATGGACAGGGCGAGAGACCCAGTACTTC
-	TRBJ2-6	-	TRBV6-1	CASTFSGSGANVLTF	TGTGCCAGCACCTTTAGCGGTTCTGGGGCCAACGTCCTGACTTTC
-	TRBJ2-7	medium-sized	TRBV11-3	CASSFCEQYF	TGTGCCAGCAGCTTCTGCGAGCAGTACTTC
-	TRBJ2-5	-	TRBV10-2	CAAGEETQYF	TGCGCCGCAGGCGAGGAGACCCAGTACTTC
-	TRBJ2-1	-	TRBV4-1	CASSQESSEQFF	TGCGCCAGCAGCCAAGAGTCGAGTGAGCAGTTCTTC
TRBD1	TRBJ1-4	-	TRBV24-1	CATSDNGQANEKLFF	TGTGCCACCAGTGATAACGGACAGGCTAATGAAAAACTGTTTTTT
-	TRBJ2-1	medium-sized	TRBV10-3	CAISDLGAGTGNEQFF	TGTGCCATCAGTGATTTGGGGGCGGGTACCGGTAATGAGCAGTTCTTC
TRBD2	TRBJ2-2	once	TRBV7-9	CASSLRAGGTTAELFF	TGTGCCAGCAGCTTAAGGGCGGGAGGAACGACCGCGGAGCTGTTTTTT
-	TRBJ2-2	-	TRBV10-1	CASSRESTGELFF	TGCGCCAGCAGTAGGGAGAGCACCGGGGAGCTGTTTTTT
-	TRBJ1-2	-	TRBV29-1	CSVEDGAGANYGYTF	TGCAGCGTTGAAGATGGGGCAGGGGCGAACTATGGCTACACCTTC
TRBD2	TRBJ2-1	few	TRBV2	CASTMTSGSSDEQFF	TGTGCCAGCACCATGACTAGCGGGAGTTCCGATGAGCAGTTCTTC
-	TRBJ2-1	many	TRBV12-2	CASRLGGREGLNEQFF	TGTGCAAGTCGCTTAGGGGGGCGGGAGGGCCTGAATGAGCAGTTCTTC
-	TRBJ1-6	many	TRBV6-1	CASSLQGNSPLHF	TGTGCCAGCAGCCTACAGGGCAATTCACCCCTCCACTTT
-	TRBJ1-4	few	TRBV28	CASSFDPGVNEKLFF	TGTGCCAGCAGTTTCGACCCGGGCGTCAATGAAAAACTGTTTTTT
TRBD2	TRBJ2-1	many	TRBV7-2	CASSLQAGANEQFF	TGTGCCAGCAGCCTCCAAGCGGGGGCCAATGAGCAGTTCTTC
-	TRBJ1-5	-	TRBV6-6	CASSYSASLNQPQHF	TGTGCCAGCAGTTACTCTGCCAGCCTCAATCAGCCCCAGCATTTT
-	TRBJ2-5	-	TRBV30	CAWMRDQETQYF	TGTGCCTGGATGCGCGACCAAGAGACCCAGTACTTC
-	TRBJ1-2	few	TRBV7-6	CASSRDNYGYTF	TGTGCCAGCAGCCGGGACAACTATGGCTACACCTTC
TRBD2	TRBJ2-7	many	TRBV5-1	CASSLATSGPSYEQYF	TGCGCCAGCAGCTTGGCTACTAGCGGGCCCTCCTACGAGCAGTACTTC
TRBD2	TRBJ2-7	many	TRBV6-2/TRBV6-3	CASSYRASGKYEQYF	TGTGCCAGCAGTTATCGGGCTAGCGGGAAATACGAGCAGTACTTC
-	TRBJ2-1	medium-sized	TRBV7-2	CASSLLRNEQFF	TGTGCCAGCAGCTTACTCCGGAATGAGCAGTTCTTC
TRBD1	TRBJ1-6	many	TRBV11-2	CASRDDLGQGRNSPLHF	TGTGCCAGCAGGGATGATTTGGGACAGGGACGCAATTCACCCCTCCACTTT
-	TRBJ2-3	many	TRBV14	CASSPRRDTDTQYF	TGTGCCAGCAGCCCCCGGCGCGACACAGATACGCAGTATTTT
-	TRBJ2-3	once	TRBV12-3/TRBV12-4	CASSQSGTQYF	TGTGCCAGCAGCCAAAGCGGTACGCAGTATTTT
-	TRBJ2-3	-	TRBV7-2	CASSFRPNHDTQYF	TGTGCCAGCAGCTTCCGTCCGAACCACGATACGCAGTATTTT
-	TRBJ2-7	medium-sized	TRBV12-3/TRBV12-4	CASSLDLSYEQYF	TGTGCCAGCAGTTTAGATCTCTCCTACGAGCAGTACTTC
-	TRBJ1-3	many	TRBV28	CASSLSSISGNTIYF	TGTGCCAGCAGTTTATCGTCGATCTCTGGAAACACCATATATTTT
TRBD2	TRBJ2-1	many	TRBV12-5	CASGLAGEDEQFF	TGTGCTAGTGGTTTAGCGGGAGAGGATGAGCAGTTCTTC
TRBD1	TRBJ2-7	many	TRBV28	CASSPRGQGSSYEQYF	TGTGCCAGCAGCCCGCGAGGACAGGGCTCCTCCTACGAGCAGTACTTC
-	TRBJ1-6	many	TRBV5-1	CASSVVRGDSPLHF	TGCGCCAGCAGCGTCGTAAGGGGGGATTCACCCCTCCACTTT
TRBD1	TRBJ1-2	-	TRBV5-1	CASSLNGQGGYGYTF	TGCGCCAGCAGCTTGAACGGACAGGGCGGGTATGGCTACACCTTC